This T cell receptor (beta chain) was sequenced for a study of blood T cell repertoires in COVID-19. Study information: Acute and convalescent COVID-19 specimens originated in the United States, Italy and Spain. PBMCs, B-cell-depleted T cells, or T cells were the source of the cDNA or gDNA that made up the material.

A Seattle source enrolled patients during active infection and followed them longitudinally. This CDR3 has 14 residues. The germline gives CDR1 MDHEN, CDR2 SYDVKM. Germline trimming cut 7 bases from V and 5 bases from J; bases unmatched to any gene: 11. In the source study's methods: Cell counts per sample came from amplifying reference gene primers. The repertoire was sequenced with immunoSEQ multiplex PCR; TCRdb's copy has only in-frame clones and lacks some. The V and J calls and the clone size are those of that table, but D and trimming were determined from the DNA. Of some 400,000 clones listed, 87% are singletons.

This clonotype was obtained from a woman aged 55-69 years with COVID-19, enrolled during active disease. Material: peripheral blood. The chain employs TRBV28 and TRBJ2-7; 7 bases are shared with TRBD1. Here the CDR3 reads CASKGAGPKHEQYF. CDR3 DNA: TGTGCCAGCAAGGGGGCAGGGCCGAAACACGAGCAGTACTTC.